The source of this TCR beta chain is a study of OX40 agonist ivuxolimab in advanced cancers. Study in general: Patients were given ivuxolimab, an antibody that agonizes OX40 (CD134). Dose-escalation patients were diagnosed with hepatocellular carcinoma, melanoma, renal cell cancer or head and neck cancer. Partial responses occurred in three patients (one hepatocellular carcinoma, two cutaneous melanoma). Study findings and constraints: Blood T cells, both CD4+ and CD8+, expanded clonally by week 6 at 0.1 to 3.0 mg/kg.

About this clone: Its antigen is currently unknown.

Profiled with immunoSEQ multiplex PCR; TCRdb holds only in-frame clones, not every one. The sample holds tens of thousands of clones, around 89% seen once. The clonotype comes from an adult with an advanced solid tumor such as melanoma, head and neck, liver or kidney cancer. This sample comprised CD4+ or CD8+ T cells sorted from blood, obtained in a trial of the OX40 agonist ivuxolimab.

The CDR3 DNA is TGTGCCAAAATGAGCCGGGACAGGCTTCGTTGGCAGTTCTTC. Its translation: CAKMSRDRLRWQFF. The V gene is TRBV25-1, the J gene TRBJ2-1; 8 bases are a match to TRBD1. The CDR3 is 14 amino acids. The germline V gene encodes CDR1 MGHDK and CDR2 SYGVNS. J was trimmed by 12 bases and V by 10 bases; bases with no gene match: 17.